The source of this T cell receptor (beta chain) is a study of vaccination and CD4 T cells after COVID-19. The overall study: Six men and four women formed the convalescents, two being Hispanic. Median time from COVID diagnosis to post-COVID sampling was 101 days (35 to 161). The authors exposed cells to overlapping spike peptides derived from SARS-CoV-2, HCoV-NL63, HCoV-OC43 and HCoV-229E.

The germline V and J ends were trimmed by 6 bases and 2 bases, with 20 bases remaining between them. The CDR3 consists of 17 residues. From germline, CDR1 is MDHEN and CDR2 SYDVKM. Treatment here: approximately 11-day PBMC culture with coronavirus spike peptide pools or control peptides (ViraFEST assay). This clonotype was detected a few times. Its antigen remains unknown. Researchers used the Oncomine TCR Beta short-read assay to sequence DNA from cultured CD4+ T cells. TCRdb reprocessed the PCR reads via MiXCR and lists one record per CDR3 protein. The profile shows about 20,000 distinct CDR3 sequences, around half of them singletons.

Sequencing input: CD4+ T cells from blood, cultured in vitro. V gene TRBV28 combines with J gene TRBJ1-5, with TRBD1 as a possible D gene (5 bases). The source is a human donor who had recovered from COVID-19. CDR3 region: CASRRGGRFKGNQPQHF. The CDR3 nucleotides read TGTGCCAGCAGACGCGGGGGGAGGTTTAAGGGCAATCAGCCCCAGCATTTT.